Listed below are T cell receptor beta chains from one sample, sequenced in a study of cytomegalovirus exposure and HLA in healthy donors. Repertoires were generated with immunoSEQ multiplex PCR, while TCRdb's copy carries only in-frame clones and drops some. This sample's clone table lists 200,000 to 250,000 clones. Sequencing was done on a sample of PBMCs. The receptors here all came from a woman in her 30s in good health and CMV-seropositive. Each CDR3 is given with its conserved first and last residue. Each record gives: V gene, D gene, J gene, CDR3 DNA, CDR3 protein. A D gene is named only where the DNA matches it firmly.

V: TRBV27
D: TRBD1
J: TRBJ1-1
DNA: TGTGCCAGCAGTGGGGGATGGGACAGGGGGCCAGCTTTCTTT
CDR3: CASSGGWDRGPAFF

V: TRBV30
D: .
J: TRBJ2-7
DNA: TGTGCCTGGAGAGGCGGACTCTACGAGCAGTACTTC
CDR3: CAWRGGLYEQYF

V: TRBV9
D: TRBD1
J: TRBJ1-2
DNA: TGTGCCAGCAGTTATTTGGCAGGGGGCAATCTCTATGGCTACACCTTC
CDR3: CASSYLAGGNLYGYTF

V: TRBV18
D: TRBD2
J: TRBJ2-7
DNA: TGTGCCAGCTCAATGGGGGAGGGGTCCTACGAGCAGTACTTC
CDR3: CASSMGEGSYEQYF

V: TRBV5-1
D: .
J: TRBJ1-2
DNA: TGCGCCAGCAGCTTTACGGGAGCTCCTGGGTATGGCTACACCTTC
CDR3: CASSFTGAPGYGYTF

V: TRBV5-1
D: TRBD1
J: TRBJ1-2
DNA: TGCGCCAGCAACGCGGACAGGGCCAACTATGGCTACACCTTC
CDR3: CASNADRANYGYTF

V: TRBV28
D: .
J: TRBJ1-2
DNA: TGTGCCAGCCTACACAGCGCACAGGGATTCAAGGGCTACACCTTC
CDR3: CASLHSAQGFKGYTF

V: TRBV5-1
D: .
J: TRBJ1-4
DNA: TGCGCCAGCAGCTTGATCGGGACTAATGAAAAACTGTTTTTT
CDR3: CASSLIGTNEKLFF

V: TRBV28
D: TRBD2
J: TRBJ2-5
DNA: TGTGCCAGCAGTTACTATCCGGGACTAGCGGGATCGCAAGAGACCCAGTACTTC
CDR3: CASSYYPGLAGSQETQYF

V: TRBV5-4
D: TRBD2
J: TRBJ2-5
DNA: TGTGCCAGCAGCCGGACTAGCGGGGGGGCCTCGGGAGAGACCCAGTACTTC
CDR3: CASSRTSGGASGETQYF

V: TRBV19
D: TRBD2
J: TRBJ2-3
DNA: TGTGCCAGTAGGACTAGCGGGGTCACAGATACGCAGTATTTT
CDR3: CASRTSGVTDTQYF

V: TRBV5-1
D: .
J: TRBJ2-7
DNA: TGCGCCAGCAGCCCCGGACTATTCTCCTACGAGCAGTACTTC
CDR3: CASSPGLFSYEQYF

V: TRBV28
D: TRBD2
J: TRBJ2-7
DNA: TGTGCCAGCAGCCTAGCGGTAGGTTCCTACGAGCAGTACTTC
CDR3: CASSLAVGSYEQYF

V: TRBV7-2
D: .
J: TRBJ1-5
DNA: TGTGCCAGCAGCCCCGTCCGGGGAGAACAGCCCCAGCATTTT
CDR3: CASSPVRGEQPQHF

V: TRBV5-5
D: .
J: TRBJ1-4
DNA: TGTGCCAGCAGCTTATCGGGGACACAAACATATGAAAAACTGTTTTTT
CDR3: CASSLSGTQTYEKLFF

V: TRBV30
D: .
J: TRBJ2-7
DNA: TGTGCCTGGAGTAGAGGACTGGCCTACGAGCAGTACTTC
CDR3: CAWSRGLAYEQYF

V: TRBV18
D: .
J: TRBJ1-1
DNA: TGTGCCAGCTCAGGGCGGGGCGTTTCGAACACTGAAGCTTTCTTT
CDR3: CASSGRGVSNTEAFF

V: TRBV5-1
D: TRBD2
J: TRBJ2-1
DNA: TGCGCCAGCAGCCAGACTAGCGGGGATTACAATGAGCAGTTCTTC
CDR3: CASSQTSGDYNEQFF

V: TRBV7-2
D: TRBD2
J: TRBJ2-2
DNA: TGTGCCAGCAGCTTATCCAGCGGGGGTGGGGAGCTGTTTTTT
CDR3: CASSLSSGGGELFF

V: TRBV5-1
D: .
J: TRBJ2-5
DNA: TGCGCCAGCAGCTTGGGGAACAGGGAAGCCCAGTACTTC
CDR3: CASSLGNREAQYF

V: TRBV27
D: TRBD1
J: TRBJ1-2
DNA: TGTGCCAGCAGTCCGGGGACAGGAAGGTCGAACTATGGCTACACCTTC
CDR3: CASSPGTGRSNYGYTF

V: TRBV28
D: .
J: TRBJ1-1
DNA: TGTGCCAGCCTGCTCAGGGGCTGGGGCACTGAAGCTTTCTTT
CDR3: CASLLRGWGTEAFF

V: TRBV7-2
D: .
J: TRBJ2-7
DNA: TGTGCCAGCAGCTTCACTACCCCCTACGAGCAGTACTTC
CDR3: CASSFTTPYEQYF

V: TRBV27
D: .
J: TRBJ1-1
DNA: TGTGCCAGCAGTCCGCAACCGGGGGTGAACACTGAAGCTTTCTTT
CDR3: CASSPQPGVNTEAFF

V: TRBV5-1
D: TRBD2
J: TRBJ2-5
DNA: TGCGCCAGCAGCTTGGTCCTAGCGGGCCAAGAGACCCAGTACTTC
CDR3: CASSLVLAGQETQYF

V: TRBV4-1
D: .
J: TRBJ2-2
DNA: TGCGCCAGCGGCCAAGTCAAGCGGACCGGGGAGCTGTTTTTT
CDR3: CASGQVKRTGELFF

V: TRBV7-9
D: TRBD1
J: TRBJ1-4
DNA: TGTGCCAGCAGCTCGGGACAGCAAGCAACTAATGAAAAACTGTTTTTT
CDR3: CASSSGQQATNEKLFF

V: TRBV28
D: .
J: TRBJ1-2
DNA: TGTGCCAGCAGTTTATCGGCAGGGTACTATGGCTACACCTTC
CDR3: CASSLSAGYYGYTF

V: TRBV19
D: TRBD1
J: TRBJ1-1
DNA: TGTGCCAGTAGAAGACAGGGTGGCACTGAAGCTTTCTTT
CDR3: CASRRQGGTEAFF

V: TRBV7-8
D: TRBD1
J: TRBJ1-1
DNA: TGTGCCAGCAGCTTGGACTTGCGGGACAGGGGTGACATGAACACTGAAGCTTTCTTT
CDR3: CASSLDLRDRGDMNTEAFF

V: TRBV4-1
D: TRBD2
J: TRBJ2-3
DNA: TGCGCCAGCAGCCAAGAGGCCAACAGGGCGGGGGGGCAATATACGCAGTATTTT
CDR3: CASSQEANRAGGQYTQYF

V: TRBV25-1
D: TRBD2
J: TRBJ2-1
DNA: TGTGCCAGCAGTGTTGGGACTAGCGGGGGGGTCTACAATGAGCAGTTCTTC
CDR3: CASSVGTSGGVYNEQFF

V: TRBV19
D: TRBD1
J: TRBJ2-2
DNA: TGTGCCAGTAATCATAGGGACAGGGGTTCCGGGGCCGGGGAGCTGTTTTTT
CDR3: CASNHRDRGSGAGELFF

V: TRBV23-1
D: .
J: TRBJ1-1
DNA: TGCGCCAGCAGTCAAAGGGCCGGGACACTGAACACTGAAGCTTTCTTT
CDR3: CASSQRAGTLNTEAFF

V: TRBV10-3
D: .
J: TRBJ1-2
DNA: TGTGCCATCAGTGAGACTCTAGGGAGCGATGGCTACACCTTC
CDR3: CAISETLGSDGYTF

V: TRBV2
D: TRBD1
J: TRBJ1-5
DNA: TGTGCCAGCAGTGAGGAAGGGGGCCCTCAGCCCCAGCATTTT
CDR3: CASSEEGGPQPQHF

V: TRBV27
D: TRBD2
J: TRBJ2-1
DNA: TGTGCCAGCAGTATGACATACTCGGGACTAAGCTCCTACAATGAGCAGTTCTTC
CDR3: CASSMTYSGLSSYNEQFF

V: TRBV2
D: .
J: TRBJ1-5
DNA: TGTGCCAGCCAGCTTGGGGGGGTAGGGCAGCCCCAGCATTTT
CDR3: CASQLGGVGQPQHF

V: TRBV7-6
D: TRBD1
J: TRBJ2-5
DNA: TGTGCCAGCAGCTTAGAGGAGAACAAAACAGGGGTCCCGTACCAAGAGACCCAGTACTTC
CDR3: CASSLEENKTGVPYQETQYF

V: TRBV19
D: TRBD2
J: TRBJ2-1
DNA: TGTGCCAGTAGTGTAGCGGGAGGGCCAGGCTACAATGAGCAGTTCTTC
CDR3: CASSVAGGPGYNEQFF

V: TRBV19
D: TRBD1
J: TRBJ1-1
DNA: TGTGCCAGTAGTACGTACGGGACAGGGTCATGGGCTTTCTTT
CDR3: CASSTYGTGSWAFF

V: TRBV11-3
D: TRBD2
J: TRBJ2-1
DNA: TGTGCCAGCAGCTTAGAAGGCCTAGCGGGAGGGAATGAGCAGTTCTTC
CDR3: CASSLEGLAGGNEQFF

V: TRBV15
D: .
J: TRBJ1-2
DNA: TGTGCCACCAGCAGAGTTACCGGGACATATAACTATGGCTACACCTTC
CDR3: CATSRVTGTYNYGYTF

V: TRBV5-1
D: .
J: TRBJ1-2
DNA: TGCGCCAGCAGCCCGCAGGGGATCCTTAACTATGGCTACACCTTC
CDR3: CASSPQGILNYGYTF

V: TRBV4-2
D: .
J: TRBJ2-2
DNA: TGTGCCAGCAGCCAAAGTGGCCAGGGAGGAACCGGGGAGCTGTTTTTT
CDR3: CASSQSGQGGTGELFF

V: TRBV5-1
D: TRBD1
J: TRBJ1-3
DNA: TGCGCCAGCAGCCTAGTAGGACAGGGTGGAAACACCATATATTTT
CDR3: CASSLVGQGGNTIYF

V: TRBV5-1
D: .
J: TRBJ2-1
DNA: TGCGCCAGCAGCTCGGATCAGACAGCTTACAATGAGCAGTTCTTC
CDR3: CASSSDQTAYNEQFF

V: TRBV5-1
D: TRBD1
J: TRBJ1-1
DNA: TGCGCCAGCAGCGGCGGGACAGAGGTCATGAACACTGAAGCTTTCTTT
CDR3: CASSGGTEVMNTEAFF

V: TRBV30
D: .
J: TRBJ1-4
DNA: TGTGCCTGGAGTGTCGGGGGTAGACTTACTAATGAAAAACTGTTTTTT
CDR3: CAWSVGGRLTNEKLFF

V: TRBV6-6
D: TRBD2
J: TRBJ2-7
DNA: TGTGCCAGCAGTTACTCGAGTAGCGGGATTTCCTACGAGCAGTACTTC
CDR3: CASSYSSSGISYEQYF

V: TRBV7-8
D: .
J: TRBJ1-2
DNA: TGTGCCAGCAGCGACAGAGGTGTAATGACCGCCTACACCTTC
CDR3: CASSDRGVMTAYTF

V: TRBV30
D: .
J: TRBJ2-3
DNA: TGTGCCTGGAGTGAAGTGGGGCGAGGCACAGATACGCAGTATTTT
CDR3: CAWSEVGRGTDTQYF

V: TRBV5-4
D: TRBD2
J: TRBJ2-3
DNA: TGTGCCAGCAGCCAAAAGACTAGCGGGGAGACAGATACGCAGTATTTT
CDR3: CASSQKTSGETDTQYF

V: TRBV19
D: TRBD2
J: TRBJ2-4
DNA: TGTGCCAGTAGTATGGTCCTAGCGGGGGGGACCAGAAACATTCAGTACTTC
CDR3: CASSMVLAGGTRNIQYF

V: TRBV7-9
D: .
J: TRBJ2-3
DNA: TGTGCCAGCCTACAGGAGTTAGCAGATACGCAGTATTTT
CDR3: CASLQELADTQYF